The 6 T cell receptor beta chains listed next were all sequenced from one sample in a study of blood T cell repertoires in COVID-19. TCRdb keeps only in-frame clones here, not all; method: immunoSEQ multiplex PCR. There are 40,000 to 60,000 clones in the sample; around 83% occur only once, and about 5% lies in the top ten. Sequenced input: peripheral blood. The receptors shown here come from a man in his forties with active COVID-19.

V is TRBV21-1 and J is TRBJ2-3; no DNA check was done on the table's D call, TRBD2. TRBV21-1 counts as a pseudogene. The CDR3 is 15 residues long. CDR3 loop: CASSNGGPRTDTQYF. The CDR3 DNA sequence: TGTGCCAGCAGCAATGGAGGGCCCCGCACAGATACGCAGTATTTT.

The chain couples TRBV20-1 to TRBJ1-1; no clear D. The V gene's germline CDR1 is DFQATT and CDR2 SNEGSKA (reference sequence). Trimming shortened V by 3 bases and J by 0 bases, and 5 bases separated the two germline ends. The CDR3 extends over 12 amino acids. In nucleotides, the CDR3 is TGCAGTGCTAGTCGGGTGAACACTGAAGCTTTCTTT. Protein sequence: CSASRVNTEAFF.

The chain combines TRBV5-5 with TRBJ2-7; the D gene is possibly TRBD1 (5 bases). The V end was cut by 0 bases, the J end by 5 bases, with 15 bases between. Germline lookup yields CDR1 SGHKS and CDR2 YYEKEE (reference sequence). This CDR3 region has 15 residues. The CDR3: CASSLVTQGSHEQYF. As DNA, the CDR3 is TGTGCCAGCAGCTTGGTGACCCAGGGTTCCCACGAGCAGTACTTC.

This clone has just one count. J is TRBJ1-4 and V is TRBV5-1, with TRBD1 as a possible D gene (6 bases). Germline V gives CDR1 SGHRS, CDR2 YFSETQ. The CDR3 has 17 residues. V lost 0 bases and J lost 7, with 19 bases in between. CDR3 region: CASSLAWDTKGSEKLFF. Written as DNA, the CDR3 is TGCGCCAGCAGCTTGGCCTGGGACACCAAAGGTAGTGAAAAACTGTTTTTT.

The CDR3 bases are TGTGCCAGCAGTGCGAACGGGGTAGATACGCAGTATTTT. Amino acids: CASSANGVDTQYF. The rearrangement uses TRBV27 and TRBJ2-3; tentative D call: TRBD2 (5 bases). Germline V gene sequence: CDR1 MNHEY, CDR2 SMNVEV (reference sequence). Trimming took 5 bases from V and 5 from J, leaving 11 bases between them. The CDR3 is 13 amino acids.

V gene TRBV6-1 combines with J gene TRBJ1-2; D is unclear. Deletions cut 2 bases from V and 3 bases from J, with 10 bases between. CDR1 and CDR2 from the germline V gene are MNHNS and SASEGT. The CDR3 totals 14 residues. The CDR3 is CASSETGKDYGYTF. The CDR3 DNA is TGTGCCAGCAGTGAAACGGGGAAGGACTATGGCTACACCTTC.